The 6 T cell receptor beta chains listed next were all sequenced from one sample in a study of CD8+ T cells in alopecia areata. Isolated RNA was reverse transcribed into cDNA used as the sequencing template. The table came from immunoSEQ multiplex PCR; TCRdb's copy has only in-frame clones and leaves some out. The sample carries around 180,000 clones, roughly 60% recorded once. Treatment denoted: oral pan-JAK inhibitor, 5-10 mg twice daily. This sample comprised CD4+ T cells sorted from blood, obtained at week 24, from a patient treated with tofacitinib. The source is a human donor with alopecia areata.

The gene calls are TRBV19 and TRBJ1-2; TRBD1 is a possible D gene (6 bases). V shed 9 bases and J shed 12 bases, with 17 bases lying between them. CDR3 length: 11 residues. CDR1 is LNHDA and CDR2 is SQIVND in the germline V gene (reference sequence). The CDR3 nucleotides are TGTGCCAGCAGCAGTAGGGGGTACGACACCTTC. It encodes CASSSRGYDTF.

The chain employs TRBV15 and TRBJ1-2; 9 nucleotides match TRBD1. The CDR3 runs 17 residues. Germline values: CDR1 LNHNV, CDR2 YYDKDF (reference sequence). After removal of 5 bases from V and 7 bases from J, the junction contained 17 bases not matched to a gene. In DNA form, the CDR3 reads TGTGCCACCAGCGTACACACACCGGGACAGGGAGGAGGTGGCTACACCTTC. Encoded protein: CATSVHTPGQGGGGYTF.

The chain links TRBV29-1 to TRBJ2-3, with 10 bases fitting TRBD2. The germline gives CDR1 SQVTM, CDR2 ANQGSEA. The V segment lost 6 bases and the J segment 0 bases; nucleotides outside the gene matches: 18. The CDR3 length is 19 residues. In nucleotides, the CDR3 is TGCAGCGTCCGGGGATTTAGCGGGGGGCCTACTTCTAGCACAGATACGCAGTATTTT. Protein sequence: CSVRGFSGGPTSSTDTQYF.

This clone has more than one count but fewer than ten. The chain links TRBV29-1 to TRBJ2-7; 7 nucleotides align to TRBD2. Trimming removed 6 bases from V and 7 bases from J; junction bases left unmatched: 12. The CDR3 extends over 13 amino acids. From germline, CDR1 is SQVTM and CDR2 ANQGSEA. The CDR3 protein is CSVPDSGGREQYF. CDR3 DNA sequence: TGCAGCGTCCCTGACTCCGGGGGGAGGGAGCAGTACTTC.

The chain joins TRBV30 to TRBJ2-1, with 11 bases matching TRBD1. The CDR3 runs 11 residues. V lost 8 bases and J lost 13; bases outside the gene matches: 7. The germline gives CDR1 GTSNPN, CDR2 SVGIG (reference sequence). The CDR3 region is CASSGQGDQFF. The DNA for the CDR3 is TGTGCCAGCTCGGGACAGGGGGACCAGTTCTTC. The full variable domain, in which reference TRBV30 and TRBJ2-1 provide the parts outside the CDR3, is SQTIHQWPATLVQPVGSPLSLECTVEGTSNPNLYWYRQAAGRGLQLLFYSVGIGQISSEVPQNLSASRPQDRQFILSSKKLLLSDSGFYLCASSGQGDQFFGPGTRLTVL.

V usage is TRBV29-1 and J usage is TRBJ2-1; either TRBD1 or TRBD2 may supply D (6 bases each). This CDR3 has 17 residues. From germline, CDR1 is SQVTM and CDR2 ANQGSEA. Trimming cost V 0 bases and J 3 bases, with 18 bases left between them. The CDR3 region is CSVEDGARGRFYNEQFF. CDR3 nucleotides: TGCAGCGTTGAAGATGGTGCCCGGGGGCGCTTCTACAATGAGCAGTTCTTC.